This is a list of T cell receptor beta chains from one sample in a study of beta chain features in type 1 diabetes. Clones were read by immunoSEQ multiplex PCR, and TCRdb kept only the in-frame ones, dropping some. Of about 150,000 clones in the sample, 10% were seen once. Sample: central memory CD4+ T cells from blood. The origin of the receptors is a man aged 25-45 years with type 1 diabetes. Each CDR3 is given with its conserved first and last residue. Each record gives: D gene, V gene, clone size, CDR3 length, J gene, CDR3 DNA, CDR3 protein. A D gene is named only where the DNA matches it firmly. Only part of the rows carry a size: once, few, many, or a class if the clone is expanded.

TRBD2	TRBV29-1	few	16	TRBJ2-1	TGCAGCGTTGAAGATCTTCTAGCGGGGCCCTCCAATGAGCAGTTCTTC	CSVEDLLAGPSNEQFF
TRBD2	TRBV28	few	19	TRBJ2-3	TGTGCCAGCATCCCCCTCGGACTAGCGGGAGGGTACGGGACAGATACGCAGTATTTT	CASIPLGLAGGYGTDTQYF
TRBD1	TRBV5-1	-	13	TRBJ2-5	TGCGCCAGCTCTCGGACAGGGGAGGAGACCCAGTACTTC	CASSRTGEETQYF
-	TRBV7-2	-	15	TRBJ2-6	TGTGCCAGCAGCTTAGACGCCTTGGGGGGCAACGTCCTGACTTTC	CASSLDALGGNVLTF
-	TRBV28	-	13	TRBJ1-2	TGTGCCAGCAGTTTCTTGAGGGCGCATGGCTACACCTTC	CASSFLRAHGYTF
-	TRBV30	few	13	TRBJ1-2	TGTGCCTGGAAAACAGACAGAGACTATGGCTACACCTTC	CAWKTDRDYGYTF
-	TRBV11-2	-	15	TRBJ2-5	TGTGCCAGCAGCTTAAACGGGGTGCAAGATGAGACCCAGTACTTC	CASSLNGVQDETQYF
-	TRBV29-1	few	16	TRBJ1-1	TGCAGCGTTGAAGATCTGGAGGGTAGGGTAGACACTGAAGCTTTCTTT	CSVEDLEGRVDTEAFF
TRBD1	TRBV19	-	15	TRBJ1-5	TGTGCCAGTAGTATGCGAGGGGGCGAGGGTCAGCCCCAGCATTTT	CASSMRGGEGQPQHF
-	TRBV9	few	15	TRBJ2-1	TGTGCCAGCAGCGTAAGGTTAGCGCCGTCGAATGAGCAGTTCTTC	CASSVRLAPSNEQFF
TRBD1	TRBV5-4	-	17	TRBJ1-1	TGTGCCAGCAGCGCCTATCCGGGACAGGGGGCGCTTGCTGAAGCTTTCTTT	CASSAYPGQGALAEAFF
-	TRBV21-1	few	14	TRBJ2-7	TGTGCCAGCAGCGCTGCTAGCGCCCTCTACGAGCAGTACTTC	CASSAASALYEQYF
-	TRBV7-2	few	11	TRBJ2-7	TGTGCCAGCGTTAGGAGATACGAGCAGTACTTC	CASVRRYEQYF
TRBD1	TRBV5-1	-	14	TRBJ1-1	TGCGCCAGCAGCTTGAGTGGGACAGACACTGAAGCTTTCTTT	CASSLSGTDTEAFF
-	TRBV30	-	12	TRBJ2-7	TGTGCCTGGAGCGGGAGTGTTTACGAGCAGTACTTC	CAWSGSVYEQYF
TRBD2	TRBV5-6	few	14	TRBJ2-7	TGTGCCAGCAGCTACGGCGGGGGGGACTACGAGCAGTACTTC	CASSYGGGDYEQYF
-	TRBV29-1	-	13	TRBJ1-1	TGCAGCGTTGTAGGGGCAGGGGCGGCTCAAGCTTTCTTT	CSVVGAGAAQAFF
TRBD1	TRBV28	-	15	TRBJ1-5	TGTGCCAGCAGACTAGGGACAGCGGGAGGTCAGCCCCAGCATTTT	CASRLGTAGGQPQHF
-	TRBV5-4	-	14	TRBJ2-1	TGTGCCAGTACCCCTACGTCAGCGGCGGATGAGCAGTTCTTC	CASTPTSAADEQFF
TRBD2	TRBV2	-	13	TRBJ2-1	TGTGCCAGCAGAGGCGGGAGGTACAATGAGCAGTTCTTC	CASRGGRYNEQFF
TRBD1	TRBV6-1	few	14	TRBJ1-5	TGTGCCAGCAGGGGGACAGGGGGCGCTCAGCCCCAGCATTTT	CASRGTGGAQPQHF
TRBD1	TRBV13	-	14	TRBJ2-4	TGTGCCAGCAGCGAGAGGACAGGCAAAAACATTCAGTACTTC	CASSERTGKNIQYF
-	TRBV6-5	few	14	TRBJ2-1	TGTGCCAGCAGTCGACTAGTCTCCTACAATGAGCAGTTCTTC	CASSRLVSYNEQFF
-	TRBV28	-	13	TRBJ1-1	TGTGCCAGCAGTATACTTAAGAACACTGAAGCTTTCTTT	CASSILKNTEAFF
-	TRBV29-1	few	14	TRBJ1-1	TGCAGCGCCGCCCCCCAACAGTCCAACACTGAAGCTTTCTTT	CSAAPQQSNTEAFF
TRBD1	TRBV7-2	few	14	TRBJ2-7	TGTGCCAGCAGCCCACTTCAGGGGGTAAGCGAGCAGTACTTC	CASSPLQGVSEQYF
TRBD1	TRBV28	few	14	TRBJ1-2	TGTGCCAGCAGCAAAGGGGGACAGGTCTATGGCTACACCTTC	CASSKGGQVYGYTF
-	TRBV27	-	12	TRBJ1-5	TGTGCCAGCAGTCTAAACGGGCAGCCCCAGCATTTT	CASSLNGQPQHF
-	TRBV7-9	-	16	TRBJ2-2	TGTGCCAGCAGCCGCCTCGGGAGAGCGAACACCGGGGAGCTGTTTTTT	CASSRLGRANTGELFF
TRBD1	TRBV28	-	15	TRBJ2-7	TGTGCCAGCAGTGAAGCCGGGACAGGGGGCTACGAGCAGTACTTC	CASSEAGTGGYEQYF
TRBD2	TRBV29-1	few	14	TRBJ2-1	TGCAGCGTTGGGTGGCAGGGACTAATAAATGAGCAGTTCTTC	CSVGWQGLINEQFF
-	TRBV28	-	15	TRBJ1-3	TGTGCCAGCAGTTTAGTCGTCGGCTCTGGAAACACCATATATTTT	CASSLVVGSGNTIYF
TRBD1	TRBV5-6	few	14	TRBJ1-2	TGTGCCAGCAGCTTGGGCCCAACAGGGGACGGCTACACCTTC	CASSLGPTGDGYTF
-	TRBV29-1	-	13	TRBJ2-1	TGCAGCGTTGAAGAGGGACTCCGACGAGTGCAGTTCTTC	CSVEEGLRRVQFF
TRBD1	TRBV5-1	-	14	TRBJ1-2	TGCGCCAGCAGCTGGGGACAGGGGGCAAGTGGCTACACCTTC	CASSWGQGASGYTF
-	TRBV11-1	few	14	TRBJ2-7	TGTGCCAGCAGCCCGGGGACTGTGGCGTACGAGCAGTACTTC	CASSPGTVAYEQYF
-	TRBV6-6	-	13	TRBJ2-1	TGTGCCAGCAGTCCCGCGGGCCGCGGGAAGGTGTTCTTC	CASSPAGRGKVFF
-	TRBV5-1	-	16	TRBJ2-3	TGCGCCAGCAGCTTGCAAGTAGGGTCGACTAGGGATACGCAGTATTTT	CASSLQVGSTRDTQYF
TRBD2	TRBV2	few	14	TRBJ2-7	TGTGCCAGCACTCTTATGGAGCGGGGCTACGAGCAGTACTTC	CASTLMERGYEQYF
-	TRBV27	-	15	TRBJ1-2	TGTGCCAGCAGTTTATACGGAGGGGTCGACTATGGCTACACCTTC	CASSLYGGVDYGYTF
TRBD1	TRBV5-1	-	15	TRBJ2-2	TGCGCCAGCAGATCGACAGGGTACGACACCGGGGAGCTGTTTTTT	CASRSTGYDTGELFF
-	TRBV20-1	-	11	TRBJ1-1	TGCAGTGCTGGAAGAGGAGACGGAGCTTTCTTT	CSAGRGDGAFF
-	TRBV7-9	few	14	TRBJ2-3	TGTGCCAGCAGCTCATCAACTAGCACAGATACGCAGTATTTT	CASSSSTSTDTQYF
-	TRBV9	-	15	TRBJ1-1	TGTGCCAGCAGCGTCGGAGCCGCCGGGGACACTGAAGCTTTCTTT	CASSVGAAGDTEAFF
TRBD2	TRBV7-3	-	14	TRBJ2-3	TGTGCCAGCAGCCTCGGGACTAGCGAAGATACGCAGTATTTT	CASSLGTSEDTQYF
-	TRBV11-2	few	13	TRBJ1-2	TGTGCCAGCAGCTTACAGGGGTTCTATGGCTACACCTTC	CASSLQGFYGYTF
-	TRBV7-7	few	13	TRBJ2-5	TGTGCTAGCAGCTCGACTCGTCAAGAGACCCAGTACTTC	CASSSTRQETQYF
TRBD2	TRBV5-8	few	16	TRBJ2-5	TGTGCCAGCAGCTCGGGGGGGACCGAAGCTTGGGGGACCCAGTACTTC	CASSSGGTEAWGTQYF
-	TRBV5-1	few	14	TRBJ2-7	TGCGCCAGCAGCTTATCATCCGGTTCCTACGAGCAGTACTTC	CASSLSSGSYEQYF
-	TRBV29-1	-	20	TRBJ2-1	TGCAGCGCCCTATCCCCCCCCGGGACCTGGCGAGCGGGTACCAACAATGAGCAGTTCTTC	CSALSPPGTWRAGTNNEQFF
TRBD1	TRBV7-2	many	15	TRBJ2-3	TGTGCCAGCAGCGAACAGGGGACAAGCACAGATACGCAGTATTTT	CASSEQGTSTDTQYF
TRBD2	TRBV10-3	few	16	TRBJ2-3	TGTGCCATCAGTCAGGGGACTAGCGGGGCAACAGATACGCAGTATTTT	CAISQGTSGATDTQYF
TRBD2	TRBV18	-	16	TRBJ2-3	TGTGCCAGCTCACCGCGGGGACTAGCGGGAGGAGATACGCAGTATTTT	CASSPRGLAGGDTQYF
-	TRBV6-6	-	11	TRBJ1-4	TGTGCCAGTAGCTTGAATGAAAAACTGTTTTTT	CASSLNEKLFF
-	TRBV28	-	13	TRBJ1-1	TGTGCCAGCAAAACAGTGGCGAACACTGAAGCTTTCTTT	CASKTVANTEAFF